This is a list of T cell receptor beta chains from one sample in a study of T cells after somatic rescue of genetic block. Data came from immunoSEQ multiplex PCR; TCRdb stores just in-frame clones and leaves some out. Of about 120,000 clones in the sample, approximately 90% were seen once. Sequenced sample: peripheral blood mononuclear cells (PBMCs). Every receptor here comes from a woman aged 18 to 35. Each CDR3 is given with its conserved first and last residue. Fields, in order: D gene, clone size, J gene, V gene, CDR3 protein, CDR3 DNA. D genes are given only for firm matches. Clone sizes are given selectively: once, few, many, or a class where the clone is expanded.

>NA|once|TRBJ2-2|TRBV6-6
CASSTFSGELFF
TGTGCCAGCAGCACCTTTTCCGGGGAGCTGTTTTTT
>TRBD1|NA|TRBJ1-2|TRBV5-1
CASSKGQGAGGYTF
TGCGCCAGCAGTAAAGGACAGGGGGCGGGAGGCTACACCTTC
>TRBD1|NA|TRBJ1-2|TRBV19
CASSPRDRVFYGYTF
TGTGCCAGTAGTCCCCGGGACAGGGTTTTTTATGGCTACACCTTC
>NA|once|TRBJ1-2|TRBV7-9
CASSLRDYGYTF
TGTGCCAGCAGCCTAAGGGACTATGGCTACACCTTC
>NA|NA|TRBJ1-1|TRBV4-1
CASSPGLANTEAFF
TGCGCCAGCAGCCCGGGTCTGGCGAACACTGAAGCTTTCTTT
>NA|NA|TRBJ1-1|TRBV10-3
CAIREGGGTEAFF
TGTGCCATCAGAGAGGGGGGTGGCACTGAAGCTTTCTTT
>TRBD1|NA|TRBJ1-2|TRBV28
CASSSGQGGYGYTF
TGTGCCAGCAGTTCCGGACAGGGCGGATATGGCTACACCTTC
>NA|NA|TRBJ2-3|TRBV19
CASRIRGGESTDTQYF
TGTGCCAGTAGAATAAGAGGGGGGGAGAGCACAGATACGCAGTATTTT
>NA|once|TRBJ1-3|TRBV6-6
CASSLALEGGNTIYF
TGTGCCAGCAGCCTGGCCCTGGAGGGAGGAAACACCATATATTTT
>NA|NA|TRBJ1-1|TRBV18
CASSPSGTSGSEAFF
TGTGCCAGCTCACCTTCCGGGACTTCAGGATCTGAAGCTTTCTTT
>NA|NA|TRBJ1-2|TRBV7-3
CASSTGQNYGYTF
TGTGCCAGCAGCACAGGACAGAACTATGGCTACACCTTC
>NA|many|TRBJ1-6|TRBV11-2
CASSFVGGNSPLHF
TGTGCCAGCAGCTTTGTGGGGGGTAATTCACCCCTCCACTTT
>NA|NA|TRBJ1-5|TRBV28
CASSLARWDQPQHF
TGTGCCAGCAGTTTGGCGCGGTGGGATCAGCCCCAGCATTTT
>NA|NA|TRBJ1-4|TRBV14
CASSQVVGLNNEKLFF
TGTGCCAGCAGCCAAGTCGTTGGGCTTAATAATGAAAAACTGTTTTTT
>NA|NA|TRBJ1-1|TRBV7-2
CASSLAAGFSAEAFF
TGTGCCAGCAGCTTAGCGGCGGGGTTTAGCGCTGAAGCTTTCTTT
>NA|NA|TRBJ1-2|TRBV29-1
CSVGFLGGYGYTF
TGCAGCGTCGGGTTCCTAGGCGGCTATGGCTACACCTTC